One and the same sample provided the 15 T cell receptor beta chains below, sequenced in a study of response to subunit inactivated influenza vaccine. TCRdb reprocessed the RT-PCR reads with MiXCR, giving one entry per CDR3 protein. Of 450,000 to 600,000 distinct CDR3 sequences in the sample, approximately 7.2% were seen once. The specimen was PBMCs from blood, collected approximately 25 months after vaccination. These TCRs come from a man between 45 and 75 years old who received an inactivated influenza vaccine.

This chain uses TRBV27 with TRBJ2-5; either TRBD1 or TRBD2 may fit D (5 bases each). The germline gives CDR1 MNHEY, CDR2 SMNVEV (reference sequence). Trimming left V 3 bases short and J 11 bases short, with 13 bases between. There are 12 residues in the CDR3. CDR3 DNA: TGTGCCAGCAGTTTTCCCACGGGGCCACAGTACTTC. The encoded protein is CASSFPTGPQYF.

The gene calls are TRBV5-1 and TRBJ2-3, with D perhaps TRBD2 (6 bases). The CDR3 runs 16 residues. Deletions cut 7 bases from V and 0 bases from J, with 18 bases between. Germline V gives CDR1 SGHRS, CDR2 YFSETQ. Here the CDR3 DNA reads TGCGCCAGCGGCCACCGGGGGACCACCAGCACAGATACGCAGTATTTT. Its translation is CASGHRGTTSTDTQYF.

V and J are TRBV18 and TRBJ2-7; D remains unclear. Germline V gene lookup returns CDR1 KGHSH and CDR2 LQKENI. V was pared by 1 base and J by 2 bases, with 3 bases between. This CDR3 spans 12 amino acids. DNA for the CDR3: TGTGCCAGCTCACCACAGGCCTACGAGCAGTACTTC. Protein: CASSPQAYEQYF.

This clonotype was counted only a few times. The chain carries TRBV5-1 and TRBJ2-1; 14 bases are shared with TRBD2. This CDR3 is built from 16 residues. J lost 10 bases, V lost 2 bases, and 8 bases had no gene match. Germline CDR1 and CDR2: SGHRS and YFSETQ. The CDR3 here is CASSLPGTSGSREQFF. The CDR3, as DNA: TGCGCCAGCAGCTTACCCGGGACTAGCGGGAGTCGCGAGCAGTTCTTC.

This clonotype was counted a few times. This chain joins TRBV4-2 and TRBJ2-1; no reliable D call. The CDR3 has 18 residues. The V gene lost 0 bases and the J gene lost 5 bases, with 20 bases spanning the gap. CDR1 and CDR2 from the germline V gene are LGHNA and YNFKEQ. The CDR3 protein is CASSQDAIIVVINNEQFF. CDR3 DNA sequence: TGTGCCAGCAGCCAAGACGCTATTATCGTGGTGATAAACAATGAGCAGTTCTTC.

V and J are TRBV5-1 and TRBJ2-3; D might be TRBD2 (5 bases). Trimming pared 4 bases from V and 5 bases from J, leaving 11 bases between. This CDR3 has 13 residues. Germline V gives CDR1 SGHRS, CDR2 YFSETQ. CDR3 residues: CASSPLGRDTQYF. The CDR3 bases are TGCGCCAGCAGCCCTCTAGGGAGAGATACGCAGTATTTT.

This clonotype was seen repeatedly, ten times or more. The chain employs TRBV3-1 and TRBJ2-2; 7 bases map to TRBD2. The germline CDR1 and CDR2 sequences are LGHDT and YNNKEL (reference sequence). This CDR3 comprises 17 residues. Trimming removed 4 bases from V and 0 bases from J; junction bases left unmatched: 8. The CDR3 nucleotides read TGTGCCAGCAGCCCCCGGGGAGCGGGATCGAACACCGGGGAGCTGTTTTTT. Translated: CASSPRGAGSNTGELFF.

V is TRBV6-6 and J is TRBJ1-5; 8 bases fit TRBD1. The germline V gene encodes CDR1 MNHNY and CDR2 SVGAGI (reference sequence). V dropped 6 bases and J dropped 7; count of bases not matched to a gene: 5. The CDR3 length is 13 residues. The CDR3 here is CASSAGGRQPQHF. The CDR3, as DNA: TGTGCCAGCAGCGCAGGGGGCAGACAGCCCCAGCATTTT.

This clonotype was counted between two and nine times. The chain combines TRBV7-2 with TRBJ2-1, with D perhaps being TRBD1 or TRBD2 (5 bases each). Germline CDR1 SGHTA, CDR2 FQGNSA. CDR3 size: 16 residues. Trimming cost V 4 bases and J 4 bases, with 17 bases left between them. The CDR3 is CASSSRYGAGYNEQFF. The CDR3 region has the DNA TGTGCCAGCAGCTCGCGTTACGGGGCGGGTTACAATGAGCAGTTCTTC.

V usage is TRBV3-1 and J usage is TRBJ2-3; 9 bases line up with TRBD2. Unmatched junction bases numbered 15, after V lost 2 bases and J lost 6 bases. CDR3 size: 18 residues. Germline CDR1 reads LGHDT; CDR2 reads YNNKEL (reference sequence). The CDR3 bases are TGTGCCAGCAGCCAAAACCAGGGACTAGCCCTCCGCAGCGATACGCAGTATTTT. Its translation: CASSQNQGLALRSDTQYF.

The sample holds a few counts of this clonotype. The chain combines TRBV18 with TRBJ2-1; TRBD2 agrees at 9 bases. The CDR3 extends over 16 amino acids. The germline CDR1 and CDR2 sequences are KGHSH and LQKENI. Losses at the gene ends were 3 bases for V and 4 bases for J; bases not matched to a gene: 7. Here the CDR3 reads CASSPPRTSEYNEQFF. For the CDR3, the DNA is TGTGCCAGCTCACCGCCAAGGACTAGCGAATACAATGAGCAGTTCTTC.

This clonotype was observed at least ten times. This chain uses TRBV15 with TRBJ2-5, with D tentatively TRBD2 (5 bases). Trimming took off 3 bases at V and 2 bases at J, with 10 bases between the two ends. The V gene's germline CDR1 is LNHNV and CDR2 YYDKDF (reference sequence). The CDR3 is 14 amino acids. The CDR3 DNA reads TGTGCCACCAGCAGTACCGGGGATCAAGAGACCCAGTACTTC. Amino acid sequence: CATSSTGDQETQYF. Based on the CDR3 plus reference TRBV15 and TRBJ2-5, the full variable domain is DAMVIQNPRYQVTQFGKPVTLSCSQTLNHNVMYWYQQKSSQAPKLLFHYYDKDFNNEADTPDNFQSRRPNTSFCFLDIRSPGLGDTAMYLCATSSTGDQETQYFGPGTRLLVL.

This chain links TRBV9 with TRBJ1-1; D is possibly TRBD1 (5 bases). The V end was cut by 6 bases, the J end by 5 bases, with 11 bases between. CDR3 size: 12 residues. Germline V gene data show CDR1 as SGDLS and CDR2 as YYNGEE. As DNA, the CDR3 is TGTGCCAGCAACGTCGACAGAACTGAAGCTTTCTTT. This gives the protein CASNVDRTEAFF.

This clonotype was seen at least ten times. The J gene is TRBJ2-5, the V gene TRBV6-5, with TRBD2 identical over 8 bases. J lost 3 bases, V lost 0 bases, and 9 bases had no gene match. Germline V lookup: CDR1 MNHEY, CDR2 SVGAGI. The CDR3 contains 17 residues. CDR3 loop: CASSYSIISGDKETQYF. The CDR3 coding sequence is TGTGCCAGCAGTTACTCGATTATTAGCGGGGATAAAGAGACCCAGTACTTC.

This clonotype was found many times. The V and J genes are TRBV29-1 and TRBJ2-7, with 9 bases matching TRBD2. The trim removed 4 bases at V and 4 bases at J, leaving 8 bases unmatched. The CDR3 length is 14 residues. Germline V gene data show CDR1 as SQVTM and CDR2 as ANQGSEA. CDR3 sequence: CSVGIAGVSYEQYF. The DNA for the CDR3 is TGCAGCGTTGGAATAGCGGGAGTTTCGTACGAGCAGTACTTC.